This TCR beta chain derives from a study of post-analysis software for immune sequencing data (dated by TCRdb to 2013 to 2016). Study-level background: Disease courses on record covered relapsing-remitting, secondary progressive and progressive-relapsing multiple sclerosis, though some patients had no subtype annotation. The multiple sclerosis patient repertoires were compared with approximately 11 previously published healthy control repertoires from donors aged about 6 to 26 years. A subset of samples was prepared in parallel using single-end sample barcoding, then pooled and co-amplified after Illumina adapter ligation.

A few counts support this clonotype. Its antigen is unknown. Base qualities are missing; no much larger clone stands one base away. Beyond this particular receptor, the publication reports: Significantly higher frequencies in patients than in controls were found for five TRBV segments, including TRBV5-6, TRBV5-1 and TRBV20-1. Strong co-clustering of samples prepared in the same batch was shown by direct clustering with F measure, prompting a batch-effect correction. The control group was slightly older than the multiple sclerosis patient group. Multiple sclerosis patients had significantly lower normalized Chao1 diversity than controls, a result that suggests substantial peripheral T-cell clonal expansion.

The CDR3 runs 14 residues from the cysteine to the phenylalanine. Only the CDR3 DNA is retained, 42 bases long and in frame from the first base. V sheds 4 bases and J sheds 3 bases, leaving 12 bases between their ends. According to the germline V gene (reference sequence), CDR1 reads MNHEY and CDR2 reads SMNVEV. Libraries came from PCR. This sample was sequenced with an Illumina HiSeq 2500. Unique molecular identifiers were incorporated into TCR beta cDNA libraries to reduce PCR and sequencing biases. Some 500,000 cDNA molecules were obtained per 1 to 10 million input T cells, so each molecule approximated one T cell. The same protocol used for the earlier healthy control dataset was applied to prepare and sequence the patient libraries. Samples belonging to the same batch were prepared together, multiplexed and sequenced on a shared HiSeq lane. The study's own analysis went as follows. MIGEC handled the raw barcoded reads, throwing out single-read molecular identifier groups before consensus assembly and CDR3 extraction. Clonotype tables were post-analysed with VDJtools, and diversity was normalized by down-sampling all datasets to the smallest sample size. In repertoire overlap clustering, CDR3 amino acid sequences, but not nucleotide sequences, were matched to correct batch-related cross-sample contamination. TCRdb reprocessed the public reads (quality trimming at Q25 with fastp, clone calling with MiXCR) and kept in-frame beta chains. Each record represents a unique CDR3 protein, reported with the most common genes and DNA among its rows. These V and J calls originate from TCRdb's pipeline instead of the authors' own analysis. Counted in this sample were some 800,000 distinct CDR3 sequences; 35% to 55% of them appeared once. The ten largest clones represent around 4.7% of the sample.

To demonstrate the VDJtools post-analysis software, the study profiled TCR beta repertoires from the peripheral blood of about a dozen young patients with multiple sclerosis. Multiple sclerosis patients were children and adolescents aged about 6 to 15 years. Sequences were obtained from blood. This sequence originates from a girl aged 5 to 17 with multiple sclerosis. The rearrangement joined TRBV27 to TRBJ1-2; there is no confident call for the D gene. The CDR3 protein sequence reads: CASSSSSMDYGYTF. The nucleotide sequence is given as TGTGCCAGCAGTTCGTCGAGCATGGACTATGGCTACACCTTC.